Following are 24 T cell receptor beta chains from one sample sequenced in a study of OX40 agonist ivuxolimab in advanced cancers. Generated by immunoSEQ multiplex PCR, the TCRdb table keeps only in-frame clones and is missing some. Here the sample spans about 54,000 clones, approximately 84% being singletons. The material was CD4+ or CD8+ T cells sorted from blood, obtained in a trial of the OX40 agonist ivuxolimab. Source of these receptors: an adult with an advanced solid tumor such as melanoma, head and neck, liver or kidney cancer.

The genes are TRBV7-6 and TRBJ1-4; D remains ambiguous. V was shortened by 3 bases and J by 1 base, with 6 bases between the two germline ends. Looked up from germline, CDR1 is SGHVS and CDR2 is FNYEAQ. This CDR3 is built from 14 residues. This chain's CDR3 is CASSLGLTNEKLFF. The CDR3 DNA reads TGTGCCAGCAGCTTGGGCTTAACTAATGAAAAACTGTTTTTT.

This chain uses TRBV27 with TRBJ2-5; no reliable D call. CDR1 MNHEY and CDR2 SMNVEV come from the germline V gene (reference sequence). CDR3 length: 14 residues. V was shortened by 1 base and J by 5 bases, with 11 bases between the two germline ends. CDR3 sequence: CASSLYTAWETQYF. The CDR3 coding sequence is TGTGCCAGCAGTTTATACACCGCCTGGGAGACCCAGTACTTC.

The chain has TRBV30 and TRBJ1-3; tentatively, D is TRBD1 (6 bases). The CDR3 is 15 residues long. In germline, CDR1 is GTSNPN, CDR2 SVGIG (reference sequence). Trimming pared 1 base from V and 3 bases from J, leaving 13 bases between. As DNA, the CDR3 is TGTGCCTGGAGTGCTCCAGGGGCGGGTGGAAACACCATATATTTT. Amino acids: CAWSAPGAGGNTIYF.

The V call is TRBV11-2, the J call TRBJ1-5; 8 nucleotides align to TRBD1. The CDR3 totals 13 residues. J gave up 9 bases and V 5 bases, and 6 bases lay outside the gene matches. Germline V gene sequence: CDR1 SGHAT, CDR2 FQNNGV. CDR3: CASSRTQGVPQHF. The CDR3 region has the DNA TGTGCCAGCAGCCGTACACAGGGGGTGCCCCAGCATTTT.

The V call is TRBV29-1, the J call TRBJ1-1; TRBD1 might be the D (5 bases). V lost 3 bases and J lost 4, with 15 bases in between. Germline V gene lookup returns CDR1 SQVTM and CDR2 ANQGSEA. This CDR3 has 14 residues. This CDR3 is CSVDSPGGGTEAFF. The CDR3 DNA reads as TGCAGCGTTGACTCCCCCGGGGGAGGCACTGAAGCTTTCTTT.

This chain links TRBV7-2 with TRBJ1-2, with TRBD1 matching over 7 bases. Per the germline V gene, CDR1 is SGHTA and CDR2 is FQGNSA. The CDR3 runs 15 residues. With V trimmed by 5 bases and J by 9 bases, 15 bases remained unmatched. DNA of the CDR3: TGTGCCAGCAGCAAGGGGCATGAGGGGGCGCGGAGCTACACCTTC. Protein product: CASSKGHEGARSYTF.

The chain is built from TRBV15 and TRBJ1-2; TRBD1 matches at 8 bases. Losses at the gene ends were 1 base for V and 7 bases for J; bases not matched to a gene: 8. Germline loops: CDR1 LNHNV, CDR2 YYDKDF (reference sequence). The CDR3 loop spans 15 amino acids. The CDR3, as DNA: TGTGCCACCAGCAGAGGGGCAGGGGGCGATTTTGGCTACACCTTC. It encodes CATSRGAGGDFGYTF.

The J gene is TRBJ2-2, the V gene TRBV5-4; D gene unclear. Trimming took off 3 bases at V and 7 bases at J, with 16 bases between the two ends. Per the germline V gene, CDR1 is SGHNT and CDR2 is YYREEE (reference sequence). CDR3 length equals 15 residues. The CDR3 DNA follows: TGTGCCAGCAGCTCCTTCAGCCTTGGAGTCGGGGAGCTGTTTTTT. This gives the protein CASSSFSLGVGELFF.

V gene TRBV28 combines with J gene TRBJ2-1, with TRBD2 as a possible D gene (6 bases). Germline-derived CDR1 and CDR2 are MDHEN and SYDVKM. The CDR3 length is 14 residues. Trimming pared 3 bases from V and 5 bases from J, leaving 11 bases between. CDR3 DNA sequence: TGTGCCAGCAGTTTGACTAGTCGTGACAATGAGCAGTTCTTC. Protein sequence: CASSLTSRDNEQFF.

The rearrangement links TRBV10-3 to TRBJ2-1; TRBD2 might be the D (6 bases). Germline loops: CDR1 ENHRY, CDR2 SYGVKD. Trimming pared 7 bases from V and 8 bases from J, leaving 15 bases between. The CDR3 spans 13 residues. CDR3 sequence (DNA): TGTGCCATCAAAGGCGCGCGGGGTGATGAGCAGTTCTTC. This translates into CAIKGARGDEQFF.

The sample holds one count of this clone. The chain uses TRBV9 and TRBJ2-2, with TRBD1 as a possible D gene (6 bases). Deletions cut 6 bases from V and 6 bases from J, with 15 bases between. The germline V gene has CDR1 SGDLS and CDR2 YYNGEE. The CDR3 totals 14 residues. Here the CDR3 reads CASIPSPGAGELFF. The DNA for the CDR3 is TGTGCCAGCATCCCCAGTCCAGGGGCCGGGGAGCTGTTTTTT.

V usage is TRBV5-1 and J usage is TRBJ2-7, with 10 bases that match TRBD1. There are 16 residues in the CDR3. The V and J ends lost 0 bases and 5 bases, in that order; junction bases with no gene match: 8. In germline, CDR1 is SGHRS, CDR2 YFSETQ. This CDR3 is CASSLAFGQGGNEQYF. The CDR3, as DNA: TGCGCCAGCAGCTTGGCCTTTGGACAGGGGGGGAACGAGCAGTACTTC.

The V call is TRBV27, the J call TRBJ2-1; TRBD2 aligns across 7 bases. V shed 2 bases and J 9 bases; nucleotides not matched to a gene: 7. Looked up from germline, CDR1 is MNHEY and CDR2 is SMNVEV (reference sequence). This CDR3 has 14 residues. CDR3 in amino acids: CASSLTVWGGEQFF. The CDR3 DNA follows: TGTGCCAGCAGTTTAACGGTCTGGGGGGGTGAGCAGTTCTTC.

This clone was detected only once. The V gene is TRBV5-4, the J gene TRBJ1-3; the D is unclear. This CDR3 is 16 amino acids long. The germline V gene encodes CDR1 SGHNT and CDR2 YYREEE (reference sequence). V dropped 5 bases and J dropped 0 bases, with 15 bases sitting between them. In DNA, the CDR3 is TGTGCCAGCAGTCCCACGGGAGGTAGCTCTGGAAACACCATATATTTT. Residues: CASSPTGGSSGNTIYF.

This rearrangement joins TRBV4-3 to TRBJ2-3, with 13 bases aligning to TRBD2. The V gene's germline CDR1 is LGHNA and CDR2 YSLEER. J lost 7 bases, V lost 1 base, and 17 bases had no gene match. The CDR3 contains 20 residues. The CDR3 region is CASSQGELAGGLGLYNTQYF. The CDR3 nucleotides are TGCGCCAGCAGCCAAGGGGAACTAGCGGGAGGGCTCGGGTTGTATAATACGCAGTATTTT.

The gene calls are TRBV19 and TRBJ1-5; D is possibly TRBD1 (6 bases). This CDR3 contains 16 residues. Between the trimmed V and J ends, which lost 5 bases and 1 base, there was a span of 15 bases. CDR1 and CDR2 from the germline V gene are LNHDA and SQIVND (reference sequence). For the CDR3, the DNA is TGTGCCAGTAGTCCTAGGGGGGCTTTGAGCAATCAGCCCCAGCATTTT. This codes for CASSPRGALSNQPQHF.

This chain links TRBV19 with TRBJ1-6; D remains unclear. V dropped 10 bases and J dropped 10 bases, with 14 bases sitting between them. Germline CDR1 LNHDA, CDR2 SQIVND (reference sequence). The CDR3 has 12 amino acids. As DNA, the CDR3 is TGTGCCACTTCCAGAGGTGGATCACCCCTCCACTTT. Translating it yields CATSRGGSPLHF.

The genes are TRBV2 and TRBJ2-2; possible D gene TRBD1, 6 bases. CDR3 length equals 14 residues. Trimming removed 3 bases at V and 7 bases at J, with 12 bases between. Germline CDR1 and CDR2: SNHLY and FYNNEI. The CDR3 DNA sequence: TGTGCCAGCAGTGACGTTCAGGGGTTCGGGGAGCTGTTTTTT. Its translation: CASSDVQGFGELFF. The full variable domain, completed using reference TRBV2 and TRBJ2-2, is EPEVTQTPSHQVTQMGQEVILRCVPISNHLYFYWYRQILGQKVEFLVSFYNNEISEKSEIFDDQFSVERPDGSNFTLKIRSTKLEDSAMYFCASSDVQGFGELFFGEGSRLTVL.

Details on this clone: Mismatch with germline at one junction end may stem from a read error. The chain employs TRBV29-1 and TRBJ2-7; 8 nucleotides agree with TRBD1. The CDR3 is made up of 14 amino acids. Germline CDR1 SQVTM, CDR2 ANQGSEA. The DNA of the CDR3 is TGCAGCGTTGCCCCGACAGGGGTCTCCCACGAGCAGTACTTC. Translating gives CSVAPTGVSHEQYF.

V usage is TRBV10-1 and J usage is TRBJ2-3, with D possibly matching TRBD1 (5 bases). The CDR3 totals 15 residues. Trimming pared 8 bases from V and 1 base from J, leaving 16 bases between. CDR1 and CDR2 from the germline V gene are WNHNN and SYGVQD (reference sequence). The CDR3 loop is CASAEGVHGTDTQYF. The CDR3 DNA reads as TGCGCCAGCGCCGAAGGGGTCCATGGCACAGATACGCAGTATTTT.

This chain uses TRBV9 with TRBJ2-3; D gene unclear. The germline gives CDR1 SGDLS, CDR2 YYNGEE. This CDR3 spans 15 amino acids. The V and J ends lost 1 base and 0 bases respectively, with 9 bases between them. For the CDR3, the DNA is TGTGCCAGCAGCGTAAATGCCCCTAGCACAGATACGCAGTATTTT. Translation gives CASSVNAPSTDTQYF. Looking up the rest from reference TRBV9 and TRBJ2-3 gives the full variable domain: DSGVTQTPKHLITATGQRVTLRCSPRSGDLSVYWYQQSLDQGLQFLIQYYNGEERAKGNILERFSAQQFPDLHSELNLSSLELGDSALYFCASSVNAPSTDTQYFGPGTRLTVL.

This rearrangement joins TRBV18 to TRBJ2-7, with TRBD1 identical over 7 bases. Germline V gene sequence: CDR1 KGHSH, CDR2 LQKENI. V lost 6 bases and J lost 2; bases outside the gene matches: 4. The CDR3 is made up of 13 amino acids. CDR3 nucleotides: TGTGCCAGCTCTTCGGGACAGCCCTACGAGCAGTACTTC. Protein: CASSSGQPYEQYF.

This clone turned up a few times. The rearrangement uses TRBV28 and TRBJ1-5; no reliable D call. V was pared by 6 bases and J by 4 bases, with 13 bases between. CDR3 length equals 14 residues. Per the germline V gene, CDR1 is MDHEN and CDR2 is SYDVKM. CDR3 nucleotides: TGTGCCAGCAGGCCCCCGGGAGATAATCAGCCCCAGCATTTT. Translated, it gives CASRPPGDNQPQHF.

This clone was seen just once. The V call is TRBV6-5, the J call TRBJ2-7, with a tentative D call TRBD2 (6 bases). This CDR3 has 16 residues. Per germline, CDR1 MNHEY and CDR2 SVGAGI. The germline V and J ends were trimmed by 0 bases and 7 bases, with 19 bases remaining between them. The CDR3 coding sequence is TGTGCCAGCAGTTACTCGAGTCCGCCGGAGGGTGAGGAGCAGTACTTC. It translates to CASSYSSPPEGEEQYF.